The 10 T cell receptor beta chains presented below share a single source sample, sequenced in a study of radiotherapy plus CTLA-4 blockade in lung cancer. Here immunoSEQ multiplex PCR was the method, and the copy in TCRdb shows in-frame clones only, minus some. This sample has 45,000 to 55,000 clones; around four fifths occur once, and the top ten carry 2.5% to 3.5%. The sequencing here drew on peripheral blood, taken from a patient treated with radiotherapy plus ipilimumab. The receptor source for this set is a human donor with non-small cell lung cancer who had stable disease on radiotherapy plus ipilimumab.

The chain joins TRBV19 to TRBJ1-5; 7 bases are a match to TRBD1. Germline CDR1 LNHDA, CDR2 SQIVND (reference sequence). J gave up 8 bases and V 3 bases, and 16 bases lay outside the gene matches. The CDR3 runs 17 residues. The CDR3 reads CASSMSGGRVDREPQHF. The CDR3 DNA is TGTGCCAGTAGTATGTCAGGGGGGCGCGTGGATCGGGAGCCCCAGCATTTT.

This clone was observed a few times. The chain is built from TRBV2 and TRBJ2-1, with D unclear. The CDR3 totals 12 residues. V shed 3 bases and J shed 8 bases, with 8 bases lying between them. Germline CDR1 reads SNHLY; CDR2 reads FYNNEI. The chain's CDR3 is CASSDSGHEQFF. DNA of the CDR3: TGTGCCAGCAGTGATAGTGGTCATGAGCAGTTCTTC.

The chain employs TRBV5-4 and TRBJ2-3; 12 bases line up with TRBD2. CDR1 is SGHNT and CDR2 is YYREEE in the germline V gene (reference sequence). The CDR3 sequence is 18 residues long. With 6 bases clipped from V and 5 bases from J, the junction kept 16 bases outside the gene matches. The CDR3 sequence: CASTPSYTSGRLLDTQYF. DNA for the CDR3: TGTGCCAGCACCCCATCCTACACTAGCGGGAGGCTGTTAGATACGCAGTATTTT.

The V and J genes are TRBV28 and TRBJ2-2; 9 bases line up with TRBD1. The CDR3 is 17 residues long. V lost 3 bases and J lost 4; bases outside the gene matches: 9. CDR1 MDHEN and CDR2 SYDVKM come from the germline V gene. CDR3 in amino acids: CASSFLRGQGSTGELFF. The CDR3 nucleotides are TGTGCCAGCAGTTTCCTAAGGGGACAGGGTTCCACCGGGGAGCTGTTTTTT.

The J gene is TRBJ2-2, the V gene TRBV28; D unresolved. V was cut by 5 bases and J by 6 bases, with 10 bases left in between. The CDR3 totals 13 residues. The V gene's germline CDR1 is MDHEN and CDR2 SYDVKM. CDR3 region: CASSVSSPGELFF. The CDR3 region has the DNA TGTGCCAGCAGTGTATCTTCTCCCGGGGAGCTGTTTTTT.

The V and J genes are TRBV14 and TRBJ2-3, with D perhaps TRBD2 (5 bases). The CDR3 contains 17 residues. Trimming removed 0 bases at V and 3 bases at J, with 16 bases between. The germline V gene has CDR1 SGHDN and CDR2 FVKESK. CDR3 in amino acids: CASSQDPRARSTDTQYF. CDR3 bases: TGTGCCAGCAGCCAAGATCCGAGGGCCAGATCGACAGATACGCAGTATTTT.

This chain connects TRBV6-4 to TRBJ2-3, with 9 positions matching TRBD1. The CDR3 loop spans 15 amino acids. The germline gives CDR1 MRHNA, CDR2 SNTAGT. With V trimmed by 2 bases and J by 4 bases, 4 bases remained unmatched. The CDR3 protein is CASSDTTGGADTQYF. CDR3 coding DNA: TGTGCCAGCAGTGACACGACAGGGGGAGCAGATACGCAGTATTTT.

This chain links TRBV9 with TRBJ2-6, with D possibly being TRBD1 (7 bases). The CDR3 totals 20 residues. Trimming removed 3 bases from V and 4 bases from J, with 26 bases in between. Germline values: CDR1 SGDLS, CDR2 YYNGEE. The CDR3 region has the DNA TGTGCCAGCAGCGACTCCATTAGCAGGGGGGCCCCTCTCGGGGCCAACGTCCTGACTTTC. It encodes CASSDSISRGAPLGANVLTF.

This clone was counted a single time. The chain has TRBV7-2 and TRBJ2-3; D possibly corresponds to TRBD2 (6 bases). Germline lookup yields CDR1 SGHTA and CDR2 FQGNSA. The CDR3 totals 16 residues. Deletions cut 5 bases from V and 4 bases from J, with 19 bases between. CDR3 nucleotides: TGTGCCAGCAGCCTGGGGGGACCTAGGGCGGCAGATACGCAGTATTTT. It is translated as CASSLGGPRAADTQYF.

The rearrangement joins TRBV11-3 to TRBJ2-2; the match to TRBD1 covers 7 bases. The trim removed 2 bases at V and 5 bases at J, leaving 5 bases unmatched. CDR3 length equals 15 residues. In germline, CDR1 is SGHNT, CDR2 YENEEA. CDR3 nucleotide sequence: TGTGCCAGCAGCTTACCGACAGGGCGGACCGGGGAGCTGTTTTTT. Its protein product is CASSLPTGRTGELFF.